This T cell receptor (beta chain) comes out of a study of cytomegalovirus exposure and HLA in healthy donors. The PCR used 60 Vbeta and 13 Jbeta primers. In the authors' methods: Later, roughly 77 million unique TCR beta chains were counted in an analysis, and approximately 10 million of them were shared. TCRdb's table, derived via immunoSEQ multiplex PCR, lists solely in-frame clones and lacks some. V, J and clone size derive from that table, while D and trimming were established from the DNA sequence. The table includes 250,000 to 350,000 clones, 86% detected once. Study conclusions and caveats: Presence/absence analyses assumed roughly uniform sequencing depth across donors. Later on, a genetic analysis was performed. It linked a missense variant in DCLRE1C with V- and J-gene trimming of TCR beta.

Germline-derived CDR1 and CDR2 are SGHDT and YYEEEE. Trimming removed 0 bases from V and 3 bases from J, with 10 bases in between. The CDR3 totals 14 residues. Healthy bone marrow donors made up the donor group. Worth noting for this clone: Its target is not known.

The TCR sequence derives from a man in his forties or fifties in good health and CMV-seropositive. The rearrangement joins TRBV5-6 to TRBJ2-7, with D perhaps matching TRBD1 (5 bases). What was sequenced was PBMCs. The CDR3 DNA is TGTGCCAGCAGCTTGGAGGGGCTTGACTACGAGCAGTACTTC. Translating gives CASSLEGLDYEQYF. The whole variable domain, filled in from reference TRBV5-6 and TRBJ2-7, reads DAGVTQSPTHLIKTRGQQVTLRCSPKSGHDTVSWYQQALGQGPQFIFQYYEEEERQRGNFPDRFSGHQFPNYSSELNVNALLLGDSALYLCASSLEGLDYEQYFGPGTRLTVT.